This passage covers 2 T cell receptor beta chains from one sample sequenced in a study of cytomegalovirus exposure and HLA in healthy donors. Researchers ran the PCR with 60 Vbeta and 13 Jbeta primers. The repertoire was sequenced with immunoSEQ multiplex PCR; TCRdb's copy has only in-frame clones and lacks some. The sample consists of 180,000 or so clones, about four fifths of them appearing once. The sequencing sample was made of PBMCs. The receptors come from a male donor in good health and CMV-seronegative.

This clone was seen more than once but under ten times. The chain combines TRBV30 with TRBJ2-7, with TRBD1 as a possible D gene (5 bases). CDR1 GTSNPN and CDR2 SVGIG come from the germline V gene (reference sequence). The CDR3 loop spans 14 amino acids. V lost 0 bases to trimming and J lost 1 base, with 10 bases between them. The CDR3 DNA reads TGTGCCTGGAGTGTACAGGCAGATTCCTACGAGCAGTACTTC. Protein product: CAWSVQADSYEQYF.

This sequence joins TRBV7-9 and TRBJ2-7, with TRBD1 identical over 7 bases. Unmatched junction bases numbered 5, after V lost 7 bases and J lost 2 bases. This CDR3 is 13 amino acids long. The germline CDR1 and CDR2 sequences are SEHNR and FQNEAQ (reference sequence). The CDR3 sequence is CASKGAITYEQYF. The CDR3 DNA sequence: TGTGCCAGCAAGGGGGCCATAACCTACGAGCAGTACTTC. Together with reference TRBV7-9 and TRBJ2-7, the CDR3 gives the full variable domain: DTGVSQNPRHKITKRGQNVTFRCDPISEHNRLYWYRQTLGQGPEFLTYFQNEAQLEKSRLLSDRFSAERPKGSFSTLEIQRTEQGDSAMYLCASKGAITYEQYFGPGTRLTVT.